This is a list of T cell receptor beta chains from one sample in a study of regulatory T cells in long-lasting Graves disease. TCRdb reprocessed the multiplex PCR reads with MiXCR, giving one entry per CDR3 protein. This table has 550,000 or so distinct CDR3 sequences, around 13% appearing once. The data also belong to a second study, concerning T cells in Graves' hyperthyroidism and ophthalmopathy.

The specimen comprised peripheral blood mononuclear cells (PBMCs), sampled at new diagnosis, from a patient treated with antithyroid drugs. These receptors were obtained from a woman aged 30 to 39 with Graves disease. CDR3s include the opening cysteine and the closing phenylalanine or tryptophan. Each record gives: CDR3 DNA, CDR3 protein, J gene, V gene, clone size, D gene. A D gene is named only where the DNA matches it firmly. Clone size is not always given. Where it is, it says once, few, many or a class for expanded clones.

CDR3 DNA: TGCGCCACCACCCCCAGGACAGGGAACACCGGGGAGCTGTTTTTT; CDR3 protein: CATTPRTGNTGELFF; J gene: TRBJ2-2; V gene: TRBV5-1; clone size: few; D gene: TRBD1
CDR3 DNA: TGTGCCAGCAGCTACCAACAGGGAACCCTTGGCAATGAGCAGTTCTTC; CDR3 protein: CASSYQQGTLGNEQFF; J gene: TRBJ2-1; V gene: TRBV11-2; clone size: few; D gene: -
CDR3 DNA: TGTGCCATCAGGGCGGATATCTCTGGGGCCAACGTCCTGACTTTC; CDR3 protein: CAIRADISGANVLTF; J gene: TRBJ2-6; V gene: TRBV10-3; clone size: few; D gene: -
CDR3 DNA: TGTGCCAGTAGTATTCAGGGCAGGAACTATGGCTACACCTTC; CDR3 protein: CASSIQGRNYGYTF; J gene: TRBJ1-2; V gene: TRBV19; clone size: few; D gene: -
CDR3 DNA: TGTGCCAGCAGCTTAAAGGCCTGGTCAGATACGCAGTATTTT; CDR3 protein: CASSLKAWSDTQYF; J gene: TRBJ2-3; V gene: TRBV7-3; clone size: many; D gene: -
CDR3 DNA: TGTGCCAGCAGCTCCGGTAGACTAGCTTGGGCAGATACGCAGTATTTT; CDR3 protein: CASSSGRLAWADTQYF; J gene: TRBJ2-3; V gene: TRBV9; clone size: many; D gene: TRBD2
CDR3 DNA: TGTGCCAGCAGTGAAGAAACTAGCGCGATCTCTGGGGCCAACGTCCTGACTTTC; CDR3 protein: CASSEETSAISGANVLTF; J gene: TRBJ2-6; V gene: TRBV2; clone size: many; D gene: TRBD2
CDR3 DNA: TGTGCCAGCAGTTACTTGGGTCCCAATCAGCCCCAGCATTTT; CDR3 protein: CASSYLGPNQPQHF; J gene: TRBJ1-5; V gene: TRBV6-2/TRBV6-3; clone size: -; D gene: -
CDR3 DNA: TGTGCCAGCAGTTACAGTAGCGCTTACTCCTACGAGCAGTACTTC; CDR3 protein: CASSYSSAYSYEQYF; J gene: TRBJ2-7; V gene: TRBV6-5; clone size: many; D gene: -
CDR3 DNA: TGCAGTGCCCTCCCGGGACAGATGAACACTGAAGCTTTCTTT; CDR3 protein: CSALPGQMNTEAFF; J gene: TRBJ1-1; V gene: TRBV20-1; clone size: many; D gene: TRBD1
CDR3 DNA: TGTGCCAGCAGTCTACGGGAAGGTGAGCAGTTCTTC; CDR3 protein: CASSLREGEQFF; J gene: TRBJ2-1; V gene: TRBV6-2/TRBV6-3; clone size: many; D gene: -
CDR3 DNA: TGTGCCAGCAGCTCCGGGCCCGCGGGTTCACCCCTCCACTTT; CDR3 protein: CASSSGPAGSPLHF; J gene: TRBJ1-6; V gene: TRBV5-6; clone size: few; D gene: -
CDR3 DNA: TGTGCCAGCAGCCTGGGACAGCGGAGCAATCAGCCCCAGCATTTT; CDR3 protein: CASSLGQRSNQPQHF; J gene: TRBJ1-5; V gene: TRBV5-8; clone size: -; D gene: TRBD1
CDR3 DNA: TGTGCCAGTAGGCCCACAGGGAACATCGGGGAGCTGTTTTTT; CDR3 protein: CASRPTGNIGELFF; J gene: TRBJ2-2; V gene: TRBV19; clone size: few; D gene: -
CDR3 DNA: TGTGCCAGCAGTTGGAGGGGACTAGCGGCCTACGAGCAGTACTTC; CDR3 protein: CASSWRGLAAYEQYF; J gene: TRBJ2-7; V gene: TRBV6-2/TRBV6-3; clone size: few; D gene: TRBD2
CDR3 DNA: TGCGCCAGCAGTGCGACTGCAACTAATGAAAAACTGTTTTTT; CDR3 protein: CASSATATNEKLFF; J gene: TRBJ1-4; V gene: TRBV10-2; clone size: many; D gene: -
CDR3 DNA: TGCGCCAGCAGCAGTACAGGTGATAGTGGCTACACCTTC; CDR3 protein: CASSSTGDSGYTF; J gene: TRBJ1-2; V gene: TRBV5-1; clone size: many; D gene: -
CDR3 DNA: TGCAGTGCTAGCCAGCCCCCCCCTAGCGGGAGAACAGATACGCAGTATTTT; CDR3 protein: CSASQPPPSGRTDTQYF; J gene: TRBJ2-3; V gene: TRBV20-1; clone size: -; D gene: TRBD2
CDR3 DNA: TGTGCCAGCAGTTTTGGCGGGAGGGCCTACAATGAGCAGTTCTTC; CDR3 protein: CASSFGGRAYNEQFF; J gene: TRBJ2-1; V gene: TRBV12-3/TRBV12-4; clone size: many; D gene: TRBD2
CDR3 DNA: TGTGCCAGCAGAGCGGTGGTTTATATAGCCAAAAACATTCAGTACTTC; CDR3 protein: CASRAVVYIAKNIQYF; J gene: TRBJ2-4; V gene: TRBV6-1; clone size: many; D gene: -
CDR3 DNA: TGTGCCAGCTCAGAACAGGGGGTAGGCGAGCAGTACTTC; CDR3 protein: CASSEQGVGEQYF; J gene: TRBJ2-7; V gene: TRBV18; clone size: few; D gene: TRBD1
CDR3 DNA: TGTGCCACCCGGTATACTAGCGGGAGTACCGGGGAGCTGTTTTTT; CDR3 protein: CATRYTSGSTGELFF; J gene: TRBJ2-2; V gene: TRBV2; clone size: many; D gene: TRBD2
CDR3 DNA: TGTGCCAGCAGCCCAACCCGCAGGATTCCAGGTGGCTACACCTTC; CDR3 protein: CASSPTRRIPGGYTF; J gene: TRBJ1-2; V gene: TRBV3-1; clone size: many; D gene: -
CDR3 DNA: TGCGCCAGCAGCTGGGGTCCCTTCGGGGATGAGCAGTTCTTC; CDR3 protein: CASSWGPFGDEQFF; J gene: TRBJ2-1; V gene: TRBV5-1; clone size: many; D gene: -